These 8 T cell receptor beta chains were sequenced from one sample in a study of blood T cell repertoires in COVID-19. Libraries were prepared by immunoSEQ multiplex PCR; TCRdb keeps only in-frame clonotypes and omits some of them. Among about 72,000 clones, about nine tenths were seen once, and the ten largest hold under 13%. The sample taken for sequencing was peripheral blood. The source is a man aged 65 to 79 with active or convalescent COVID-19.

The chain couples TRBV19 to TRBJ2-5; 9 positions match TRBD1. The CDR3 totals 13 residues. Germline CDR1 reads LNHDA; CDR2 reads SQIVND (reference sequence). Trimming cost V 6 bases and J 1 base; bases outside gene matches: 0. CDR3 protein: CASRTGGQETQYF. Written as DNA, the CDR3 is TGTGCCAGTAGGACAGGGGGCCAAGAGACCCAGTACTTC.

The CDR3 is CATRLGGEETQYF. CDR3 in DNA: TGTGCCACCAGGCTCGGGGGGGAAGAGACCCAGTACTTC. The J gene is TRBJ2-5, the V gene TRBV10-3; 8 positions match TRBD2. The CDR3 has 13 amino acids. J gave up 3 bases and V 10 bases, and 7 bases lay outside the gene matches. Germline CDR1 reads ENHRY; CDR2 reads SYGVKD.

This chain links TRBV19 with TRBJ1-2; D gene unclear. Trimming removed 6 bases at V and 7 bases at J, with 15 bases between. This CDR3 spans 13 amino acids. Germline CDR1 reads LNHDA; CDR2 reads SQIVND (reference sequence). In DNA, the CDR3 is TGTGCCAGTAGAGTTCGGGGTTTGGGTGGCTACACCTTC. It codes for CASRVRGLGGYTF.

This chain uses TRBV5-1 with TRBJ1-1; D gene ambiguous. The V end was cut by 2 bases, the J end by 1 base, with 9 bases between. This CDR3 comprises 14 residues. CDR1 is SGHRS and CDR2 is YFSETQ in the germline V gene. The CDR3 region has the DNA TGCGCCAGCAGCTTAACCAGCGGGAACACTGAAGCTTTCTTT. Its translation is CASSLTSGNTEAFF.

The rearrangement joins TRBV28 to TRBJ1-2, with 9 bases fitting TRBD1. The CDR3 contains 13 residues. In germline, CDR1 is MDHEN, CDR2 SYDVKM. After removal of 6 bases from V and 12 bases from J, the junction contained 11 bases not matched to a gene. Here the CDR3 reads CASRSTGTGRHTF. In nucleotides, the CDR3 is TGTGCCAGCAGAAGCACCGGGACAGGGCGCCACACCTTC.

V is TRBV7-2 and J is TRBJ1-6; D remains ambiguous. Trimming took 6 bases from V and 8 from J, leaving 20 bases between them. The V gene's germline CDR1 is SGHTA and CDR2 FQGNSA. This CDR3 comprises 16 residues. CDR3 in DNA: TGTGCCAGCAGTCCTGCCCCGGGTTTGTGGGATTCACCCCTCCACTTT. Its translation: CASSPAPGLWDSPLHF.

The chain carries TRBV7-8 and TRBJ2-1, with 11 positions matching TRBD2. The germline V gene encodes CDR1 SGHVS and CDR2 FQNEAQ. The CDR3 is 16 residues long. The V and J ends lost 4 bases and 3 bases, in that order; junction bases with no gene match: 5. CDR3 DNA: TGTGCCAGCAGCTCGAGGGGACTAGCGGTCTACAATGAGCAGTTCTTC. Protein product: CASSSRGLAVYNEQFF.

V gene TRBV29-1 combines with J gene TRBJ2-1; 7 bases fit TRBD1. Germline V gene lookup returns CDR1 SQVTM and CDR2 ANQGSEA. This CDR3 contains 11 residues. V shed 8 bases, J shed 15 bases, and the junction held 13 bases outside the gene matches. The CDR3 nucleotides read TGCAGCTACTCAGGGGGAGTAAAGGGGTTCTTC. Amino acids: CSYSGGVKGFF.